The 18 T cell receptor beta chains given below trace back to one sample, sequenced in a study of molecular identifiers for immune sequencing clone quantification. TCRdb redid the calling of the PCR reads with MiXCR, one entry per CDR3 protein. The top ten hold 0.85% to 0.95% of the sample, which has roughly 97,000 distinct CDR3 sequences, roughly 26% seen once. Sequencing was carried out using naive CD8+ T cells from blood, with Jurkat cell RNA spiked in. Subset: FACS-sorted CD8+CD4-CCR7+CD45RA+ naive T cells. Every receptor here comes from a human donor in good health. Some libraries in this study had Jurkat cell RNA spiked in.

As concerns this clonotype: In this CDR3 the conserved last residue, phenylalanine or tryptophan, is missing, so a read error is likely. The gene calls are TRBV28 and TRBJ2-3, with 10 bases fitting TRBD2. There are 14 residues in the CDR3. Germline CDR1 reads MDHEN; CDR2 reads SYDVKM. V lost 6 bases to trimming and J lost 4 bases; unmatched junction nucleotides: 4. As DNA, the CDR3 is TGTGCCAGCAGAAGGACTAGCGGTGCAGATACGCAGTATGTT. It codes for CASRRTSGADTQYV.

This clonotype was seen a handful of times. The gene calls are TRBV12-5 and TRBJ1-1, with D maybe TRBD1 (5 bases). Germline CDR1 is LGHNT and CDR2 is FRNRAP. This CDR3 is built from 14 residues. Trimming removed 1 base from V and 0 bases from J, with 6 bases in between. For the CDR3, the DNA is TGTGCTAGTGGTTTGGGGGGGATGAACACTGAAGCTTTCTTT. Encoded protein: CASGLGGMNTEAFF.

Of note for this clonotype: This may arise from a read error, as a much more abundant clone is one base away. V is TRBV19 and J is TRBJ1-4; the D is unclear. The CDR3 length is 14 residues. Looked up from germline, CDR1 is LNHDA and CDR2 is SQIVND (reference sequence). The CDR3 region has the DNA TGTGCCAGTAGAGGATTTACAACTAATGAAAAACCGTTTTTT. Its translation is CASRGFTTNEKPFF. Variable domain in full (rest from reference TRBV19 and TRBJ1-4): DGGITQSPKYLFRKEGQNVTLSCEQNLNHDAMYWYRQDPGQGLRLIYYSQIVNDFQKGDIAEGYSVSREKKESFPLTVTSAQKNPTAFYLCASRGFTTNEKPFFGSGTQLSVL.

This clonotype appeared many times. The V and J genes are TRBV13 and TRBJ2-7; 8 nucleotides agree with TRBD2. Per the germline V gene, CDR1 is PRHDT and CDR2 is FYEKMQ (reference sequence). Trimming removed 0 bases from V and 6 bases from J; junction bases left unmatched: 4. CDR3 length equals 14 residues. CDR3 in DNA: TGTGCCAGCAGCTTAGGGCGGGGGGCGTTCGAGCAGTACTTC. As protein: CASSLGRGAFEQYF.

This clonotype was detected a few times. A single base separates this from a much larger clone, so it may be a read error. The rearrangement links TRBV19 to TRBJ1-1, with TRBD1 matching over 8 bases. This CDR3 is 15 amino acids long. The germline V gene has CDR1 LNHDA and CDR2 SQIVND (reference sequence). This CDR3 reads CASSPQGVGYTETFF. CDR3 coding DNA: TGTGCCAGTAGTCCACAGGGGGTTGGATACACTGAAACTTTCTTT.

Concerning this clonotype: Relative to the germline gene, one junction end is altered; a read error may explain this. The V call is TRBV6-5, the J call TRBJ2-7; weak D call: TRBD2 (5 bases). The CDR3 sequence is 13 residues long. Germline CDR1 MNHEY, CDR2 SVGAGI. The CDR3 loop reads CASRTGVSYERYF. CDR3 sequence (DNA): TGTGCCAGCAGGACCGGGGTTTCCTACGAGCGGTACTTC.

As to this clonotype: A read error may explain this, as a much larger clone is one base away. The CDR3: CVSSLSVAGAGTEAFF. The CDR3 region has the DNA TGTGTCAGCAGTTTAAGCGTGGCGGGTGCGGGCACTGAAGCTTTCTTT. The chain has TRBV28 and TRBJ1-1; no clear D gene. The CDR3 runs 16 residues. Germline V gene sequence: CDR1 MDHEN, CDR2 SYDVKM.

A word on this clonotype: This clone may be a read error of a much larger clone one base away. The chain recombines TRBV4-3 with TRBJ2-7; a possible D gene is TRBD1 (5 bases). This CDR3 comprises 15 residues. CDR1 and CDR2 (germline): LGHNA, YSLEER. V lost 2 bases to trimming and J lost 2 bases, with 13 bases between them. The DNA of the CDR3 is TGCGCCAGCAGCCAACAGGGCAGCAGGACCTACGAGCAGTACTTC. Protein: CASSQQGSRTYEQYF.

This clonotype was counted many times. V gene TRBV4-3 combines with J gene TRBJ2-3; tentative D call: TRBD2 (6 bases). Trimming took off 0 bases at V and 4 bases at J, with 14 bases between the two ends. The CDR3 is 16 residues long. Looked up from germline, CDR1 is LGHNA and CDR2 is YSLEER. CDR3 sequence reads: CASSQDATRGADTQYF. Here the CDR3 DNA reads TGCGCCAGCAGCCAAGATGCGACTAGAGGTGCAGATACGCAGTATTTT.

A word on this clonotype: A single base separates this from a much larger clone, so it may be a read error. The CDR3 reads CASSPSAGPNTWELFF. The CDR3 DNA sequence: TGTGCCAGCAGTCCCAGCGCAGGGCCGAACACCTGGGAGCTGTTTTTT. This chain joins TRBV7-9 and TRBJ2-2, with D maybe TRBD1 (5 bases). This CDR3 contains 16 residues. Germline V gives CDR1 SEHNR, CDR2 FQNEAQ (reference sequence).

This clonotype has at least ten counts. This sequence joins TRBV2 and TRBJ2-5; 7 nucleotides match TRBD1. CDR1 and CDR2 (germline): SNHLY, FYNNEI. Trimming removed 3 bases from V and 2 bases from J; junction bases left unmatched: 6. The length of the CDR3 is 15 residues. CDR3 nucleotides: TGTGCCAGCAGTGACGAGGGGGCATATCAAGAGACCCAGTACTTC. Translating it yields CASSDEGAYQETQYF.

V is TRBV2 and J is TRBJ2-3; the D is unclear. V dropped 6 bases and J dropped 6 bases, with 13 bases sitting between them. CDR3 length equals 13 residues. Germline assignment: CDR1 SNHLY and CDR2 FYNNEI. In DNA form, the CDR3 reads TGTGCCAGCAGGGCTGAGAGTTGGGATACGCAGTATTTT. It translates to CASRAESWDTQYF.

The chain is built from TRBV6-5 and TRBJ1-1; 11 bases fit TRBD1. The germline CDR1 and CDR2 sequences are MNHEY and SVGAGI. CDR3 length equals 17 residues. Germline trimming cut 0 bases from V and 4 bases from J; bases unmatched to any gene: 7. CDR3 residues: CASSYSRTGGDVTEAFF. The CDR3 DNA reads TGTGCCAGCAGTTACTCGAGGACAGGGGGCGACGTCACTGAAGCTTTCTTT.

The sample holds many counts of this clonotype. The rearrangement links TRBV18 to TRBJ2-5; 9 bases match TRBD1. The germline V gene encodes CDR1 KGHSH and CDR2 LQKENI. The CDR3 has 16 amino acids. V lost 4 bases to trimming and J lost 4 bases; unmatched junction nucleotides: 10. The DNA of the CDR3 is TGTGCCAGCTCACTACTACAGGGGGCTTATGGAGAGACCCAGTACTTC. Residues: CASSLLQGAYGETQYF.

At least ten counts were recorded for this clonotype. The DNA of the CDR3 is TGCGCCAGCAGCCCTGTAGCGAACACCGGGGAGCTGTTTTTT. Its translation: CASSPVANTGELFF. The chain joins TRBV4-1 to TRBJ2-2; D gene ambiguous. The CDR3 length is 14 residues. Trimming shortened V by 4 bases and J by 0 bases, and 6 bases separated the two germline ends. Germline values: CDR1 MGHRA, CDR2 YSYEKL.

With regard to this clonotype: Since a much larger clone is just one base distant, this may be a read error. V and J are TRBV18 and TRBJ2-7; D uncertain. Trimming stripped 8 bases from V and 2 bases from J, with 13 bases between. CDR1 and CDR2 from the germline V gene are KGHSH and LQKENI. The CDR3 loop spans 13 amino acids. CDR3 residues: CASPTASTYEQYF. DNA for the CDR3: TGTGCCAGCCCAACTGCCTCGACCTACGAGCAGTACTTC.

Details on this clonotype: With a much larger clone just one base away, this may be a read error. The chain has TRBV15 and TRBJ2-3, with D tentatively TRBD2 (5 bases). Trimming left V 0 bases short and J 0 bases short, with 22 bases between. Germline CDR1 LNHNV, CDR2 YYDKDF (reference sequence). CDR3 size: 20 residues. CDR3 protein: CATSRDPVLLGNPSTDTQYF. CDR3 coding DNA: TGTGCCACCAGCAGAGACCCGGTACTACTAGGAAATCCTAGCACAGATACGCAGTATTTT.

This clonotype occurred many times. The chain's CDR3 is CASSLRGRIQPQHF. The DNA for the CDR3 is TGTGCCAGCAGCTTGAGGGGGAGGATACAGCCCCAGCATTTT. The V and J genes are TRBV7-8 and TRBJ1-5; D is possibly TRBD1 (6 bases). The CDR3 is 14 residues long. The V gene's germline CDR1 is SGHVS and CDR2 FQNEAQ. Trimming pared 3 bases from V and 7 bases from J, leaving 13 bases between. Together with reference TRBV7-8 and TRBJ1-5, the CDR3 gives the full variable domain: GAGVSQSPRYKVAKRGQDVALRCDPISGHVSLFWYQQALGQGPEFLTYFQNEAQLDKSGLPSDRFFAERPEGSVSTLKIQRTQQEDSAVYLCASSLRGRIQPQHFGDGTRLSIL.